One and the same sample provided the 8 T cell receptor beta chains below, sequenced in a study of T-cell memory formation after mild COVID-19. TCRdb re-called the 5' RACE reads through MiXCR, storing one row per CDR3 protein. The repertoire includes almost 350,000 distinct CDR3 sequences, 20% to 25% of them detected once, and roughly a fifth sits in the top ten. The sequenced sample consisted of PBMCs or a T cell subset sorted from them (not recorded which). The origin of the receptors is a man aged 18 to 30 who had mild COVID-19 (a few samples of this study predate the infection). Cell type and time point are not known.

V gene TRBV5-5 combines with J gene TRBJ1-5; maybe TRBD1 (5 bases). The CDR3 has 14 amino acids. V dropped 4 bases and J dropped 12 bases, with 20 bases sitting between them. CDR1 SGHKS and CDR2 YYEKEE come from the germline V gene (reference sequence). The CDR3 region is CASSPNSSGKRQHF. The DNA for the CDR3 is TGTGCCAGCAGCCCTAACTCTTCAGGGAAGCGCCAGCATTTT.

There are a few counts of this clonotype. The chain uses TRBV4-2 and TRBJ2-3, with 10 nucleotides matching TRBD1. Trimming cost V 0 bases and J 4 bases; bases outside gene matches: 1. Germline CDR1 is LGHNA and CDR2 is YNFKEQ. The CDR3 loop spans 15 amino acids. The CDR3 here is CASSQETGGADTQYF. The CDR3 bases are TGTGCCAGCAGCCAAGAGACAGGGGGCGCAGATACGCAGTATTTT.

This clonotype appeared a few times. Here the CDR3 DNA reads TGTGCCAGCAGCTACAGGGGGCGGGGGAGCACTGAAGCTTTCTTT. Its protein product is CASSYRGRGSTEAFF. The J gene is TRBJ1-1, the V gene TRBV6-5, with 9 nucleotides matching TRBD1. The trim removed 6 bases at V and 4 bases at J, leaving 9 bases unmatched. This CDR3 has 15 amino acids. CDR1 is MNHEY, CDR2 SVGAGI, per germline.

The chain's CDR3 is CASSRQGFDTQYF. CDR3 in DNA: TGTGCCAGCAGTAGACAGGGGTTCGATACGCAGTATTTT. This chain links TRBV6-5 with TRBJ2-3; TRBD1 agrees at 8 bases. From germline, CDR1 is MNHEY and CDR2 SVGAGI. Unmatched junction bases numbered 4, after V lost 5 bases and J lost 6 bases. CDR3 length equals 13 residues.

This clonotype was recorded a few times. The chain employs TRBV20-1 and TRBJ1-1, with 12 bases matching TRBD1. V lost 6 bases, J lost 6 bases, and 17 bases stayed unmatched. This CDR3 has 17 residues. Germline loops: CDR1 DFQATT, CDR2 SNEGSKA (reference sequence). Here the CDR3 DNA reads TGCAGTGCAAGCTATCGGGACAGGGGGCTGAGGGTAGCTGAAGCTTTCTTT. Translating gives CSASYRDRGLRVAEAFF.

This clonotype was seen a few times. This chain uses TRBV20-1 with TRBJ2-5; D perhaps matches TRBD2 (6 bases). The CDR3 runs 13 residues. The germline gives CDR1 DFQATT, CDR2 SNEGSKA (reference sequence). Trimming stripped 6 bases from V and 5 bases from J, with 16 bases between. The chain's CDR3 is CSASSGGRETQYF. Written as DNA, the CDR3 is TGCAGTGCATCAAGTGGAGGGCGGGAGACCCAGTACTTC.

A few counts support this clonotype. This CDR3 is CASSLLRSGRNQETQYF. In DNA form, the CDR3 reads TGTGCCAGCAGTTTACTACGCTCGGGACGCAACCAAGAGACCCAGTACTTC. The chain couples TRBV6-5 to TRBJ2-5; D possibly matches TRBD1 or TRBD2 (5 bases each). The CDR3 is made up of 17 amino acids. Germline values: CDR1 MNHEY, CDR2 SVGAGI. With 4 bases removed from V and 0 bases from J, the gap between germline ends came to 18 bases.

J is TRBJ2-3 and V is TRBV6-1; D tentatively fits TRBD1 or TRBD2 (5 bases each). Germline V gene sequence: CDR1 MNHNS, CDR2 SASEGT. The CDR3 is made up of 12 amino acids. V was cut by 4 bases and J by 5 bases, with 7 bases left in between. The CDR3 DNA sequence: TGTGCCAGCAGTGTGAGGGGAGATACGCAGTATTTT. Protein: CASSVRGDTQYF.